This T cell receptor (beta chain) was captured in a study of T cells in lung cancer brain metastases. Study-wide context: Among the 20 patients, some 18 reported tobacco use, median approximately 38 pack-years. A median roughly 320 days separated primary and brain metastasis sampling. Regarding the study as a whole: Most clones were lesion-specific, with limited overlap between paired lesions (Morisita 0.23). Brain metastasis T cell infiltration was not adjusted for preoperative corticosteroid effects.

Points on this clone: Its target is not known.

In germline, CDR1 is SGHKS, CDR2 YYEKEE (reference sequence). There are 15 residues in the CDR3. The method was immunoSEQ multiplex PCR; TCRdb's version includes in-frame clones alone and lacks a portion of them. The sample carries 3,200 or so clones, roughly 90% recorded once. This TCR derives from a woman aged 45-60 years with non-small cell lung cancer. The gene calls are TRBV5-5 and TRBJ2-5, with a weak D call TRBD2 (6 bases). The assigned J gene may be wrong: the sequence end matches TRBJ2-7 better. Material: tumor tissue from the primary lung tumor. CDR3 nucleotides: TGTGCCAGCAGATCATTTGACGCGGGACCTCTCGAGCAGTACTTC. It translates to CASRSFDAGPLEQYF.